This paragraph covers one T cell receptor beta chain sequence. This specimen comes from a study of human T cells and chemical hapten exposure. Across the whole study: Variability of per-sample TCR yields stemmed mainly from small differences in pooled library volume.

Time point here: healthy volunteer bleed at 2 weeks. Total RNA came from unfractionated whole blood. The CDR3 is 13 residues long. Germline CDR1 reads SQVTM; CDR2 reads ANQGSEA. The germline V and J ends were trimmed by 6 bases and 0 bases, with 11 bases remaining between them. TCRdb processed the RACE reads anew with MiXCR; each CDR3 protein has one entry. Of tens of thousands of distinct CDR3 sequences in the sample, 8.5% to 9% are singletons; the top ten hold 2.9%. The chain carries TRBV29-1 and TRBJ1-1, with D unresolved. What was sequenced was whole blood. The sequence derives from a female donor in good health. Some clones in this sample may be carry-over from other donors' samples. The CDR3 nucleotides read TGCAGCGTCGAGCGGCAGATGAACACTGAAGCTTTCTTT. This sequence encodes CSVERQMNTEAFF.